The present entry profiles one TCR beta chain with its context. Seattle participants joined during active infection and were tracked over time. This sample is part of a study of blood T cell repertoires in COVID-19. Whole-study context: Whether acute or convalescent, the COVID-19 samples came from the United States, Italy and Spain.

Original processing notes: Quantification of nucleated cells was approximated via reference gene primer amplification. Repertoires were generated with immunoSEQ multiplex PCR, while TCRdb's copy carries only in-frame clones and drops some. V and J calls plus clone size are reproduced from that table; the DNA served to infer D and trimming. The profile covers 150,000 to 200,000 clones, with around 93% appearing a single time and roughly 4.8% taken by the ten largest. This CDR3 comprises 13 residues. The germline V and J ends were trimmed by 4 bases and 6 bases, with 13 bases remaining between them. Germline V CDR1 and CDR2: SEHNR, FQNEAQ (reference sequence).

The clonotype comes from a young man with COVID-19, enrolled during active disease. V is TRBV7-9 and J is TRBJ2-7; weak D call: TRBD2 (5 bases). Sequencing was carried out using peripheral blood. Written as DNA, the CDR3 is TGTGCCAGCAGCTCCTGGGAGAGCACCGAGCAGTACTTC. As protein: CASSSWESTEQYF.